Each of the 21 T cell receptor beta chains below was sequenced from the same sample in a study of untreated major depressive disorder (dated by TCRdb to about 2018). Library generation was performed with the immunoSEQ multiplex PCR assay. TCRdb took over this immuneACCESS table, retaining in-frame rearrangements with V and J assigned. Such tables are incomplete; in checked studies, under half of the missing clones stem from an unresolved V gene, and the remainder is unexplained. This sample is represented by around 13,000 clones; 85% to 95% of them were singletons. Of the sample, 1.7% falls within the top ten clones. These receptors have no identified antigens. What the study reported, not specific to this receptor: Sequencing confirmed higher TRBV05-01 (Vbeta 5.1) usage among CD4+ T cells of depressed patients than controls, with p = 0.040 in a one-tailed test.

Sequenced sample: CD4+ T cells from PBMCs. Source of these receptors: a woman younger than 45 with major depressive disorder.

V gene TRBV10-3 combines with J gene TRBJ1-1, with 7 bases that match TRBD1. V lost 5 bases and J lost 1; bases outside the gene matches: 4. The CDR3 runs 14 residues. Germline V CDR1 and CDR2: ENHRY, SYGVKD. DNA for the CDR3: TGTGCCATCAGTTTGGACAGGTCGAACACTGAAGCTTTCTTT. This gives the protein CAISLDRSNTEAFF.

CDR3 coding DNA: TGCGCCAGCAGCTTGGTTCCGGTCGGGGAGCTGTTTTTT. Its protein is CASSLVPVGELFF. J is TRBJ2-2 and V is TRBV5-1; D gene unclear. With 0 bases removed from V and 7 bases from J, the gap between germline ends came to 7 bases. The germline V gene has CDR1 SGHRS and CDR2 YFSETQ. The CDR3 has 13 amino acids. Complete variable domain (other parts from reference TRBV5-1 and TRBJ2-2): KAGVTQTPRYLIKTRGQQVTLSCSPISGHRSVSWYQQTPGQGLQFLFEYFSETQRNKGNFPGRFSGRQFSNSRSEMNVSTLELGDSALYLCASSLVPVGELFFGEGSRLTVL.

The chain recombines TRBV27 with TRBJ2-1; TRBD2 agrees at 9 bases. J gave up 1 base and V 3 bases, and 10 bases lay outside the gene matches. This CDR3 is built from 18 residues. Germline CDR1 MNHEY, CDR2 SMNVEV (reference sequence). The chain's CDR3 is CASSFSPPTSGSYNEQFF. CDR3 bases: TGTGCCAGCAGTTTCTCACCGCCCACTAGCGGGTCCTACAATGAGCAGTTCTTC.

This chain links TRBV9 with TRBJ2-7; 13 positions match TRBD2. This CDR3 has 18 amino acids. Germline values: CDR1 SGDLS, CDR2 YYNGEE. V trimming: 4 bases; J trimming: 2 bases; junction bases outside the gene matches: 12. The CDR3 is CASSPGTSGTRYTYEQYF. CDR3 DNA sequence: TGTGCCAGCAGCCCTGGGACTAGCGGGACGCGTTATACCTACGAGCAGTACTTC.

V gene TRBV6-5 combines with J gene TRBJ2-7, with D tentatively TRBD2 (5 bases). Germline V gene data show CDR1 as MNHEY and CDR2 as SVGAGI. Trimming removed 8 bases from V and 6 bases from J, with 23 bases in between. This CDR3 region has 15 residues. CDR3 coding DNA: TGTGCCAGCCTAACAATTACGGACGGTGCGGGCGAGCAGTACTTC. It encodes CASLTITDGAGEQYF.

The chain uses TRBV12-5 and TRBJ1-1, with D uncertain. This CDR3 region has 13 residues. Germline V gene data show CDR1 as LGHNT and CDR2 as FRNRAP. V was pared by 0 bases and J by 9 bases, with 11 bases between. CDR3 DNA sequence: TGTGCTAGTGGTTTGGTAAGCCAGGCAAAAGCTTTCTTT. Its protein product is CASGLVSQAKAFF.

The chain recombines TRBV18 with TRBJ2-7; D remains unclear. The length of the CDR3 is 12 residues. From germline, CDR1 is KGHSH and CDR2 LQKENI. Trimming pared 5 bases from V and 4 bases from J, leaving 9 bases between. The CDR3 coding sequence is TGTGCCAGCTCATCCGCGATTTACGAGCAGTACTTC. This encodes CASSSAIYEQYF.

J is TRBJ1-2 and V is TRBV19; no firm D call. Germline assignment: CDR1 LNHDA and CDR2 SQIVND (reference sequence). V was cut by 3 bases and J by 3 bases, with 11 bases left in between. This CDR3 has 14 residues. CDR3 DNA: TGTGCCAGTAGTATTGGGTTTGGGTACTATGGCTACACCTTC. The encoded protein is CASSIGFGYYGYTF.

The CDR3 reads CASRTTLASNEQFF. The CDR3 DNA sequence: TGTGCCAGCAGGACCACTTTAGCGTCCAATGAGCAGTTCTTC. This chain joins TRBV27 and TRBJ2-1; D perhaps matches TRBD2 (5 bases). Deletions cut 6 bases from V and 6 bases from J, with 15 bases between. CDR1 MNHEY and CDR2 SMNVEV come from the germline V gene (reference sequence). The CDR3 consists of 14 residues.

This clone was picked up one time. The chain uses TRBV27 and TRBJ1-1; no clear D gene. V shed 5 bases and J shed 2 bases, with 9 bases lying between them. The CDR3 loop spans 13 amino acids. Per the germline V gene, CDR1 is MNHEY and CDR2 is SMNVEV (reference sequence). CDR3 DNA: TGTGCCAGCAGTCTCGGGCCTAACACTGAAGCTTTCTTT. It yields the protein CASSLGPNTEAFF.

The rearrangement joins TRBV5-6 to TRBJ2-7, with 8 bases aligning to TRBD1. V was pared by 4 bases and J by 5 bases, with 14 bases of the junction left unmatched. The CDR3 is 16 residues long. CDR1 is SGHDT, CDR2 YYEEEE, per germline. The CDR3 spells CASSRGTGGHIHEQYF. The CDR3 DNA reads TGTGCCAGCAGCCGAGGGACAGGCGGCCACATCCACGAGCAGTACTTC.

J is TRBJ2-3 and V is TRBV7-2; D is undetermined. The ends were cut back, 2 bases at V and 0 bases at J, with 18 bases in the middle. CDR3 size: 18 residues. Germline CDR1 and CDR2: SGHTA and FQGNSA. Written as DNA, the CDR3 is TGTGCCAGCAGCTTATACCTCCTAGGCAGAACTAGCACAGATACGCAGTATTTT. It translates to CASSLYLLGRTSTDTQYF.

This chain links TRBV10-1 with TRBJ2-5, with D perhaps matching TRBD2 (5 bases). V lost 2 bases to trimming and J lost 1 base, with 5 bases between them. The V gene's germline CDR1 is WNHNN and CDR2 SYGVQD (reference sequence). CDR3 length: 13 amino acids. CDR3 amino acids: CASSESGQETQYF. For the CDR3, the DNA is TGCGCCAGCAGTGAGAGCGGCCAAGAGACCCAGTACTTC.

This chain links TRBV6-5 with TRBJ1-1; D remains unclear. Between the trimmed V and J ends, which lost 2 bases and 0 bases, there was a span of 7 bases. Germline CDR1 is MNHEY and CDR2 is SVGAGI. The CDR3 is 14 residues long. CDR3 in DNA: TGTGCCAGCAGTTACCGGCAGCTGAACACTGAAGCTTTCTTT. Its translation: CASSYRQLNTEAFF.

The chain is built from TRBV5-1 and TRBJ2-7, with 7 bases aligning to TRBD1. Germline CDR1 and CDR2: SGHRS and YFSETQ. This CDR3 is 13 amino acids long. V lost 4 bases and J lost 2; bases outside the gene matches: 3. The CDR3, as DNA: TGCGCCAGCAGCGGACAGGTTACCTACGAGCAGTACTTC. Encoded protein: CASSGQVTYEQYF.

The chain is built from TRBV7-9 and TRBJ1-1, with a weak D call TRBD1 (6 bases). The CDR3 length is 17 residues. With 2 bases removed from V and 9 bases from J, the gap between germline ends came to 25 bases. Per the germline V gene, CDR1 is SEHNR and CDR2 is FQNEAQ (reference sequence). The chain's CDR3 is CASSLISSDLGGFQAFF. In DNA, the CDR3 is TGTGCCAGCAGCTTAATTAGTTCCGACCTGGGGGGCTTTCAAGCTTTCTTT.

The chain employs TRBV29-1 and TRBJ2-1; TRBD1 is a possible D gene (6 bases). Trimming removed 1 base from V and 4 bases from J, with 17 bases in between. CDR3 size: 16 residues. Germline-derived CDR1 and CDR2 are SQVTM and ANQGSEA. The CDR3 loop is CSVEAISGVDYNEQFF. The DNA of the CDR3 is TGCAGCGTTGAAGCAATTTCAGGGGTGGATTACAATGAGCAGTTCTTC.

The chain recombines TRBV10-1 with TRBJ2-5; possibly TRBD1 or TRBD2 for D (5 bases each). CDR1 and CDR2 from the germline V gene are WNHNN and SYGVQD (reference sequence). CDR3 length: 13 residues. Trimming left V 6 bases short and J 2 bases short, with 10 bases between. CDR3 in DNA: TGCGCCAGCAGCCGGGACCCTCAAGAGACCCAGTACTTC. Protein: CASSRDPQETQYF.

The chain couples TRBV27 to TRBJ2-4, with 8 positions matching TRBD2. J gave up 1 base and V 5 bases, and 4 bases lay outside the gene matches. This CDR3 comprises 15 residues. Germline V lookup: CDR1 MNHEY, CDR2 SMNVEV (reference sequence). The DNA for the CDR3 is TGTGCCAGCAGTAAGCGGGAGATGGCCAAAAACATTCAGTACTTC. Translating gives CASSKREMAKNIQYF.

This chain's CDR3 is CASSPRTGNIQYF. CDR3 nucleotide sequence: TGTGCCAGCAGCCCCAGGACAGGAAACATTCAGTACTTC. The chain links TRBV6-6 to TRBJ2-4; the match to TRBD1 covers 7 bases. Per the germline V gene, CDR1 is MNHNY and CDR2 is SVGAGI (reference sequence). CDR3 length: 13 residues. V shed 6 bases, J shed 6 bases, and the junction held 5 bases outside the gene matches.

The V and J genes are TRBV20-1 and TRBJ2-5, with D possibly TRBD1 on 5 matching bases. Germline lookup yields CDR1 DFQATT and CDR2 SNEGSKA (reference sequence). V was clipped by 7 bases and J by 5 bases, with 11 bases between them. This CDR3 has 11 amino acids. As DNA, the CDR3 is TGCAGTGTAGCAAAGGGGGAGACCCAGTACTTC. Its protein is CSVAKGETQYF.